One T cell receptor beta chain is described in this entry. Its antigen is still unknown. The record originates from a study of cytomegalovirus exposure and HLA in healthy donors. CDR3 length equals 19 residues. PCR primers comprised 60 Vbeta and 13 Jbeta primers. In the original analysis: As a later analysis found, there were approximately 80 million unique TCR beta chains, of which roughly 11 million were shared. Using immunoSEQ multiplex PCR, the repertoire was profiled, and TCRdb retains in-frame clones only, with some absent. The DNA was the basis for D and trimming; V, J and clone size are from that table. In the table there are under 250,000 clones, approximately 80% of which are singletons. Study findings and constraints: A later look showed TCR association rates differing by HLA locus, highest for DRB1 and lowest for HLA-C. The authors listed some 150 TCR beta chains as cytomegalovirus-associated. The majority of CMV-associated TCR beta chains were reported as apparently HLA-restricted in a later analysis.

The source material was PBMCs. The gene calls are TRBV21-1 and TRBJ2-3; TRBD1, as called in the table, went unchecked against the DNA. TRBV21-1 is a pseudogene locus. This clonotype was obtained from a male donor in good health and CMV-seronegative. Here the CDR3 DNA reads TGTGCCAGCAGCAAAATCAAGGCCCCGAGGACAAGAATAGGAGATACGCAGTATTTT. Translation gives CASSKIKAPRTRIGDTQYF.